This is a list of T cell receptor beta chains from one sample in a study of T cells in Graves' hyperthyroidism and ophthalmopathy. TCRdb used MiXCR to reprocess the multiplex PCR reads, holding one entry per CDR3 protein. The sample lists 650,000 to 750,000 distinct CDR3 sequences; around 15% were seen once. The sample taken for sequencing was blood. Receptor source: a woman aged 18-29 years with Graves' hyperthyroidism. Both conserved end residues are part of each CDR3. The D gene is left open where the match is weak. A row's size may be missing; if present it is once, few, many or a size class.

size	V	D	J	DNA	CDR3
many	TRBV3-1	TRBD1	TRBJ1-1	TGTGCCAGCAGCCGACAGGGGATCGCTGAAGCTTTCTTT	CASSRQGIAEAFF
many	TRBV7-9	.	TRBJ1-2	TGTGCCAGCAGCGCATCCGGGACCCACTATGGCTACACCTTC	CASSASGTHYGYTF
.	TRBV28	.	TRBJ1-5	TGTGCCAGCAGGGTGGACGCAAGCAATCAGCCCCAGCATTTT	CASRVDASNQPQHF
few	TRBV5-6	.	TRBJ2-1	TGTGCCAGCACCCACAGCCACAATGAGCAGTTCTTC	CASTHSHNEQFF
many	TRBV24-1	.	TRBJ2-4	TGTGCCACCAGTGACTCCTGGGGGGCCAAAAACATTCAGTACTTC	CATSDSWGAKNIQYF
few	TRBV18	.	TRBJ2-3	TGTGCCACTAGCGCCATCCTCACAGATACGCAGTATTTT	CATSAILTDTQYF
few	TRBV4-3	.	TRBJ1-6	TGCGCCAGCAGCCAAGAAAACAAGGGGTCGTATTCACCCCTCCACTTT	CASSQENKGSYSPLHF
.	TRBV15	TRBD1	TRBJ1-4	TGTGCCACCAGGCAATCGGGACAGGGTGGCGGAGGTGAAAAACTGTTTTTT	CATRQSGQGGGGEKLFF
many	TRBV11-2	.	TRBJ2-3	TGTGCCAGCAGCCCTCCTTTGGACCGCACAGATACGCAGTATTTT	CASSPPLDRTDTQYF
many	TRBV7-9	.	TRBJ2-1	TGTGCCAGCAGCCACCGCCGCGCGGGTTACCACAATGAGCAGTTCTTC	CASSHRRAGYHNEQFF
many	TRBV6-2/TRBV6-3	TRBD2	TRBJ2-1	TGTGCCAGCAGACCCCACGGCGGGGGGTCGAGGGGGGTCCGGCGCTCCTACAATGAGCAGTTCTTC	CASRPHGGGSRGVRRSYNEQFF
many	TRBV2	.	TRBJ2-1	TGTGCCAGCAGTGTAACTCGGGGAAATGAGCAGTTCTTC	CASSVTRGNEQFF
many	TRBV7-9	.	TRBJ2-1	TGTGCCAGCAGCCCAGATTCGGGACTTACCTACAATGAGCAGTTCTTC	CASSPDSGLTYNEQFF
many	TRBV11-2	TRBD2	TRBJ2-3	TGTGCCAGCAGCCCGGGACTAGCGATCCCTAGCACAGATACGCAGTATTTT	CASSPGLAIPSTDTQYF
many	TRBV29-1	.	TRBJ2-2	TGCAGCGTTGACCGGGGTACCGGGGAGCTGTTTTTT	CSVDRGTGELFF
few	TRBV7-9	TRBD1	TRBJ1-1	TGTGCCAGCAGCCCGCCGACAGGGGCCTCGAATTCTGAAGCTTTCTTT	CASSPPTGASNSEAFF
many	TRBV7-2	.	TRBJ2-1	TGTGCCAGCAGCTTAGTGTTGGGATTGACCTACAATGAGCAGTTCTTC	CASSLVLGLTYNEQFF
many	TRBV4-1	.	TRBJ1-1	TGCGCCAGCAGCCAAGTCGGGGAGAGCACTGAAGCTTTCTTT	CASSQVGESTEAFF
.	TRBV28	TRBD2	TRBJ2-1	TGTGCCAGCAGTCCCAGGACTAGCGGGAGTTGGAATGAGCAGTTCTTC	CASSPRTSGSWNEQFF
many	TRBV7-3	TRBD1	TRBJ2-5	TGTGCCAGCAGCGCGACAGGGGCCTTGGGGGAGACCCAGTACTTC	CASSATGALGETQYF
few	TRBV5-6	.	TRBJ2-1	TGTGCCAGCAGCCCCGACCGGGGACCCCCACCCTTTGTACAGCCCCGAGTCGTAGTCGATGAGCAGTTCTTC	CASSPDRGPPPFVQPRVVVDEQFF
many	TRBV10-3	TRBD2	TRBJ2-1	TGTGCCATCAGTGAAATCTGGAAGGGACTAGCGGAATACAATGAGCAGTTCTTC	CAISEIWKGLAEYNEQFF
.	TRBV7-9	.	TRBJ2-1	TGTGCCAGCAGCTTAAGTTCGGGTAGCCCCTACAATGAGCAGTTCTTC	CASSLSSGSPYNEQFF
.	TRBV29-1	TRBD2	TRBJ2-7	TGCAGCGTTGAACTAGCGGGAGTGTACGAGCAGTACTTC	CSVELAGVYEQYF
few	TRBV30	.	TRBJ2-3	TGTGCCTGGAGTGTACAGGAGGGCCAATTGGCAGATACGCAGTATTTT	CAWSVQEGQLADTQYF
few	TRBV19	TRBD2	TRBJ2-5	TGTGCCAGTAGTAGGACTAGCGTGGTTCAGGTCGGAGAGACCCAGTACTTC	CASSRTSVVQVGETQYF
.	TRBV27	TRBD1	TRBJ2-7	TGTGCCAGCAGGGACAGGGGGCTTTTTGGGCAGTACTTC	CASRDRGLFGQYF
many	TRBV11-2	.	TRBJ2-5	TGTGCCAGCAGCTTAGGTATATCCCGGGAGTGGTTTGAGACCCAGTACTTC	CASSLGISREWFETQYF
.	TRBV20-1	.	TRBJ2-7	TGCAGTGCTTGGAGAGGGAAGGGGGACGAGCAGTACTTC	CSAWRGKGDEQYF
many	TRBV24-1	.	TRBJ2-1	TGTGCCACCAGTGGCTTGCGAGGGTTTTCCTACAATGAGCAGTTCTTC	CATSGLRGFSYNEQFF
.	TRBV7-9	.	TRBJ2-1	TGTGCCAGCAGCTTAGGACAGGATTTAAGGAATGAGCAGTTCTTC	CASSLGQDLRNEQFF
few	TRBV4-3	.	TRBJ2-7	TGCGCCAGCAGCCAAGATTCGGACTCCTACGAGCAGTACTTC	CASSQDSDSYEQYF
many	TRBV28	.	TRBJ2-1	TGTGCCAGCAGGCCTGGCCGGCCCGACAATGAGCAGTTCTTC	CASRPGRPDNEQFF
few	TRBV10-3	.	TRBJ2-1	TGTGCCATCAGTGAAATAGAGGGTAGCCAGGGTGAGCAGTTCTTC	CAISEIEGSQGEQFF
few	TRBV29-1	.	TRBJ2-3	TGCAGCGTTGAGGGAGGAAGCACAGATACGCAGTATTTT	CSVEGGSTDTQYF
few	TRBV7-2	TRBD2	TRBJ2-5	TGTGCCAGCAGCCAAGTCAGACTAGCGGGAGGTCAAGAGACCCAGTACTTC	CASSQVRLAGGQETQYF
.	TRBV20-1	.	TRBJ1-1	TGCAGTGCTAGAGGAGACCCTGATTCTTCAGCTTTCTTT	CSARGDPDSSAFF
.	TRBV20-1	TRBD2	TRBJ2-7	TGCAGTGCTAGAGCGACTGTAGCGGGAGCAGGCGAGCAGTACTTC	CSARATVAGAGEQYF
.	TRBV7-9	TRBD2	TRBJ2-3	TGTGCCAGCAGCCCCTACGGGAGGAGCACAGATACGCAGTATTTT	CASSPYGRSTDTQYF
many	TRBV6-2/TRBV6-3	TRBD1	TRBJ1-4	TGTGCCAGCACCACGTGGGCAGGGGGTGGCGAAAAACTGTTTTTT	CASTTWAGGGEKLFF